The TCR beta chain described here comes from a study of cytomegalovirus exposure and HLA in healthy donors. This clone was observed a handful of times. PCR employed 60 Vbeta and 13 Jbeta primers. The table came from immunoSEQ multiplex PCR; TCRdb's copy has only in-frame clones and leaves some out. The profile shows some 130,000 clones, roughly 10% of them singletons. This CDR3 is 16 amino acids long. CDR1 and CDR2 (germline): SNHLY, FYNNEI. The V end was cut by 5 bases, the J end by 4 bases, with 18 bases between. Unrecorded immune exposures were likely, despite nominal health at sampling. The sequencing sample was made of PBMCs. The chain joins TRBV2 to TRBJ2-1; the D gene is possibly TRBD2 (6 bases). This sequence was found in a man in his fifties or sixties in good health and CMV-seronegative. The CDR3 sequence is CASSRRGGKQYNEQFF. As DNA, the CDR3 is TGTGCCAGCAGTCGAAGGGGCGGGAAGCAATACAATGAGCAGTTCTTC. Looking up the rest from reference TRBV2 and TRBJ2-1 gives the full variable domain: EPEVTQTPSHQVTQMGQEVILRCVPISNHLYFYWYRQILGQKVEFLVSFYNNEISEKSEIFDDQFSVERPDGSNFTLKIRSTKLEDSAMYFCASSRRGGKQYNEQFFGPGTRLTVL.